The clone carrying this TCR beta chain was seen only a few times. Its antigen is still unknown. This sample was taken from a study of early T cells in non-severe SARS-CoV-2 infection. As for the study in general: The study sequenced bulk RNA from unsorted whole blood, with chains unpaired. General study findings and limits: VDJdb-based matching was biased toward anti-spike CD8 responses and missed private and CD4 specificities.

Attachment of unique molecular identifiers to individual cDNA molecules was performed. Each CDR3 protein gets one entry after TCRdb re-called the 5' RACE reads with MiXCR. Altogether about 55,000 distinct CDR3 sequences are present, over 7% being singletons, with the ten largest covering about 4%. The length of the CDR3 is 16 residues. The germline V gene has CDR1 KGHDR and CDR2 SFDVKD. Trimming shortened V by 0 bases and J by 7 bases, and 18 bases separated the two germline ends. The sequencing input was whole blood. This clonotype originated in an adult who was a healthcare worker with PCR-confirmed SARS-CoV-2 infection or an uninfected control (not recorded which). The gene calls are TRBV24-1 and TRBJ2-7, with D unresolved. The CDR3 DNA reads TGTGCCACCAGTGATTTGCCAAGAAGAGATCACCAGGAGCAGTACTTC. Its translation is CATSDLPRRDHQEQYF.